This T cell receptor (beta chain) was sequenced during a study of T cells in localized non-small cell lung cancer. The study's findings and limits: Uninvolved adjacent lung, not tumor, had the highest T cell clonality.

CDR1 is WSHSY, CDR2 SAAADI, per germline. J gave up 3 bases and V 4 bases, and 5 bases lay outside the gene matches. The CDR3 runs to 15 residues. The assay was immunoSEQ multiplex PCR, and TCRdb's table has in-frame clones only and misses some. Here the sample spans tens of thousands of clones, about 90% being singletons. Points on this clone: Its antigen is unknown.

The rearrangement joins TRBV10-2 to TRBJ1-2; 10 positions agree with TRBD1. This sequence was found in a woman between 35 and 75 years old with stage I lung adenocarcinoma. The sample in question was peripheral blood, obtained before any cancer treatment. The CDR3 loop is CASSVRQGADYGYTF. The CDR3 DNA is TGCGCCAGCAGTGTAAGACAGGGGGCGGACTATGGCTACACCTTC.